The 27 T cell receptor beta chains reported below all come from one sample, sequenced in a study of blood T cell repertoires in COVID-19. TCRdb's copy holds only in-frame clones and misses some; the assay was immunoSEQ multiplex PCR. In the table there are under 150,000 clones, roughly 84% of which are singletons. Sample: peripheral blood. The source of these receptors is a woman aged 80 or over with acute or convalescent COVID-19.

The J gene is TRBJ2-5, the V gene TRBV30; 11 bases map to TRBD2. Germline V gene data show CDR1 as GTSNPN and CDR2 as SVGIG (reference sequence). Unmatched junction bases numbered 4, after V lost 0 bases and J lost 7 bases. This CDR3 region has 14 residues. The CDR3 DNA reads as TGTGCCTGGAGTGTCACTAGCGGGAGCGGGACCCAGTACTTC. It codes for CAWSVTSGSGTQYF.

The V call is TRBV7-2, the J call TRBJ2-3, with D possibly TRBD1 on 6 matching bases. V gave up 5 bases and J gave up 2 bases, with 14 bases separating them. The CDR3 covers 15 residues. Germline V gene data show CDR1 as SGHTA and CDR2 as FQGNSA. CDR3 amino acids: CASSQDRKNTDTQYF. Here the CDR3 DNA reads TGTGCCAGCAGCCAGGACAGAAAAAACACAGATACGCAGTATTTT.

The rearrangement joins TRBV6-5 to TRBJ2-7; 9 positions match TRBD1. CDR1 and CDR2 from the germline V gene are MNHEY and SVGAGI. The CDR3 loop spans 15 amino acids. Trimming removed 6 bases from V and 7 bases from J; junction bases left unmatched: 13. The CDR3 bases are TGTGCCAGCAGGCAGTTCGTGGGGACAGGGCCTGAGCAGTACTTC. It translates to CASRQFVGTGPEQYF.

V gene TRBV19 combines with J gene TRBJ1-3, with 7 bases that match TRBD1. V was pared by 7 bases and J by 0 bases, with 12 bases of the junction left unmatched. The CDR3 totals 17 residues. Looked up from germline, CDR1 is LNHDA and CDR2 is SQIVND (reference sequence). Here the CDR3 reads CASTPTGARISGNTIYF. In DNA, the CDR3 is TGTGCCAGTACCCCCACAGGGGCCCGAATCTCTGGAAACACCATATATTTT.

A few counts support this clone. The rearrangement uses TRBV30 and TRBJ2-1; perhaps TRBD1 as D (5 bases). V was pared by 2 bases and J by 7 bases, with 15 bases between. CDR1 and CDR2 from the germline V gene are GTSNPN and SVGIG (reference sequence). The CDR3 has 14 amino acids. CDR3 loop: CAWSWGSGGNEQFF. CDR3 bases: TGTGCCTGGAGTTGGGGCTCAGGTGGGAATGAGCAGTTCTTC.

The chain couples TRBV19 to TRBJ1-1, with D possibly being TRBD1 (6 bases). CDR3 length: 15 residues. Trimming removed 1 base from V and 6 bases from J, with 15 bases in between. The germline V gene encodes CDR1 LNHDA and CDR2 SQIVND (reference sequence). The CDR3 protein is CASSIGQVRAAEAFF. The CDR3 DNA sequence: TGTGCCAGTAGTATAGGACAGGTTCGGGCGGCTGAAGCTTTCTTT.

The gene calls are TRBV5-1 and TRBJ2-2; possible D gene TRBD2, 5 bases. With 0 bases removed from V and 6 bases from J, the gap between germline ends came to 15 bases. CDR1 is SGHRS, CDR2 YFSETQ, per germline. The CDR3 covers 16 residues. The chain's CDR3 is CASSLVPGVVPGELFF. The DNA for the CDR3 is TGCGCCAGCAGCTTGGTTCCCGGGGTGGTGCCCGGGGAGCTGTTTTTT.

This chain links TRBV30 with TRBJ2-7; 10 bases fit TRBD1. With 5 bases clipped from V and 2 bases from J, the junction kept 9 bases outside the gene matches. CDR1 and CDR2 from the germline V gene are GTSNPN and SVGIG (reference sequence). This CDR3 region has 15 residues. In DNA form, the CDR3 reads TGTGCCTGGGTAGACAGGGGGCCGTCTCCCTACGAGCAGTACTTC. The encoded protein is CAWVDRGPSPYEQYF. The complete variable domain, with remaining parts taken from reference TRBV30 and TRBJ2-7, reads SQTIHQWPATLVQPVGSPLSLECTVEGTSNPNLYWYRQAAGRGLQLLFYSVGIGQISSEVPQNLSASRPQDRQFILSSKKLLLSDSGFYLCAWVDRGPSPYEQYFGPGTRLTVT.

The chain employs TRBV2 and TRBJ2-7; tentative D call: TRBD2 (5 bases). V was shortened by 2 bases and J by 2 bases, with 10 bases between the two germline ends. CDR1 and CDR2 from the germline V gene are SNHLY and FYNNEI. The CDR3 is made up of 14 amino acids. The CDR3 sequence is CASSEWEHTYEQYF. CDR3 bases: TGTGCCAGCAGTGAATGGGAGCATACCTACGAGCAGTACTTC.

This chain connects TRBV4-3 to TRBJ1-6; D not resolved. Germline CDR1 reads LGHNA; CDR2 reads YSLEER. V lost 3 bases and J lost 5, with 11 bases in between. The CDR3 length is 15 residues. CDR3 amino acids: CASSQRHIDNSPLHF. In DNA form, the CDR3 reads TGCGCCAGCAGCCAGAGACACATTGATAATTCACCCCTCCACTTT.

The chain uses TRBV7-8 and TRBJ1-2, with a tentative D call TRBD1 (6 bases). V shed 2 bases and J shed 0 bases, with 10 bases lying between them. Germline V gene data show CDR1 as SGHVS and CDR2 as FQNEAQ. This CDR3 is built from 15 residues. The CDR3 sequence is CASSLIRGTNYGYTF. Here the CDR3 DNA reads TGTGCCAGCAGCTTAATCAGGGGAACTAACTATGGCTACACCTTC. The full variable domain, its missing parts supplied by reference TRBV7-8 and TRBJ1-2, is GAGVSQSPRYKVAKRGQDVALRCDPISGHVSLFWYQQALGQGPEFLTYFQNEAQLDKSGLPSDRFFAERPEGSVSTLKIQRTQQEDSAVYLCASSLIRGTNYGYTFGSGTRLTVV.

The chain carries TRBV11-3 and TRBJ2-3, with TRBD2 identical over 14 bases. Unmatched junction bases numbered 4, after V lost 5 bases and J lost 3 bases. Germline lookup yields CDR1 SGHNT and CDR2 YENEEA. This CDR3 is 16 amino acids long. DNA for the CDR3: TGTGCCAGCAGCCGCGGGACTAGCGGGAGAACAGATACGCAGTATTTT. Amino acids: CASSRGTSGRTDTQYF.

This chain joins TRBV5-1 and TRBJ2-7; D perhaps matches TRBD1 (6 bases). Germline V gives CDR1 SGHRS, CDR2 YFSETQ. The CDR3 has 15 residues. With 4 bases removed from V and 3 bases from J, the gap between germline ends came to 17 bases. This chain's CDR3 is CASSASGTNLYEQYF. The DNA for the CDR3 is TGCGCCAGCAGCGCCTCCGGGACAAATCTCTACGAGCAGTACTTC.

This clone is a singleton in its sample. The chain has TRBV15 and TRBJ1-5; D remains ambiguous. Germline-derived CDR1 and CDR2 are LNHNV and YYDKDF (reference sequence). Deletions cut 0 bases from V and 0 bases from J, with 6 bases between. The CDR3 runs to 15 residues. The DNA for the CDR3 is TGTGCCACCAGCAGAGATTACAATAGCAATCAGCCCCAGCATTTT. Translated: CATSRDYNSNQPQHF.

The CDR3: CASSMTSSYNEQFF. The CDR3 coding sequence is TGTGCCAGCTCAATGACTAGCTCCTACAATGAGCAGTTCTTC. The rearrangement uses TRBV18 and TRBJ2-1; possible D gene TRBD2, 6 bases. The CDR3 is made up of 14 amino acids. The V end was cut by 5 bases, the J end by 0 bases, with 8 bases between. CDR1 is KGHSH, CDR2 LQKENI, per germline.

This clone was observed once. The chain is built from TRBV19 and TRBJ1-1; possibly TRBD1 for D (6 bases). Trimming removed 3 bases from V and 5 bases from J, with 10 bases in between. Germline CDR1 LNHDA, CDR2 SQIVND (reference sequence). The CDR3 is made up of 13 amino acids. The CDR3 here is CASSMRQGTEAFF. The CDR3 nucleotides are TGTGCCAGTAGTATGAGGCAGGGGACTGAAGCTTTCTTT.

This clone appeared a single time. The final CDR3 position lacks the conserved phenylalanine or tryptophan, pointing to a likely read error. The chain combines TRBV6-2 or TRBV6-3 with TRBJ2-2; maybe TRBD2 (7 bases). V was shortened by 4 bases and J by 6 bases, with 18 bases between the two germline ends. CDR1 is MNHEY, CDR2 SVGEGT, per germline. CDR3 length equals 16 residues. For the CDR3, the DNA is TGTGCCAGCAGTTTACTTCTCGGGGGGCAGGCCGGGGAGCTGTTTTCT. Translated: CASSLLLGGQAGELFS.

The V gene is TRBV5-6, the J gene TRBJ2-7; 7 nucleotides match TRBD2. V shed 7 bases and J 2 bases; nucleotides not matched to a gene: 6. This CDR3 has 13 residues. The germline V gene has CDR1 SGHDT and CDR2 YYEEEE. Here the CDR3 DNA reads TGTGCCAGCTCGCGGGGGAGAGCCTACGAGCAGTACTTC. Protein product: CASSRGRAYEQYF.

The rearrangement uses TRBV19 and TRBJ1-4; D is possibly TRBD1 (6 bases). Germline V gene lookup returns CDR1 LNHDA and CDR2 SQIVND (reference sequence). V was clipped by 4 bases and J by 5 bases, with 11 bases between them. The CDR3 has 14 amino acids. The DNA for the CDR3 is TGTGCCAGTAGTACGGCAGGGGTGAATGAAAAACTGTTTTTT. It encodes CASSTAGVNEKLFF.

This rearrangement joins TRBV7-2 to TRBJ2-2; 11 nucleotides line up with TRBD2. This CDR3 region has 18 residues. Trimming removed 1 base from V and 1 base from J; junction bases left unmatched: 5. Germline V gene sequence: CDR1 SGHTA, CDR2 FQGNSA. The CDR3 reads CASSLVASGGKNTGELFF. CDR3 nucleotides: TGTGCCAGCAGCTTAGTGGCTAGCGGGGGGAAGAACACCGGGGAGCTGTTTTTT.

The gene calls are TRBV4-3 and TRBJ2-7; the D gene is possibly TRBD1 (5 bases). CDR3 size: 14 residues. Germline V gene lookup returns CDR1 LGHNA and CDR2 YSLEER. V lost 0 bases and J lost 0, with 6 bases in between. The CDR3 reads CASSQEDTSYEQYF. The CDR3 region has the DNA TGCGCCAGCAGCCAAGAGGACACCTCCTACGAGCAGTACTTC.

The chain uses TRBV7-2 and TRBJ2-3, with TRBD2 matching 13 bases. Germline V gene sequence: CDR1 SGHTA, CDR2 FQGNSA. The CDR3 runs 16 residues. Trimming removed 4 bases from V and 4 bases from J; junction bases left unmatched: 5. The CDR3, as DNA: TGTGCCAGCAGCTATACTAGCGGGGGGGGTCCAGATACGCAGTATTTT. Protein sequence: CASSYTSGGGPDTQYF. Together with reference TRBV7-2 and TRBJ2-3, the CDR3 gives the full variable domain: GAGVSQSPSNKVTEKGKDVELRCDPISGHTALYWYRQSLGQGLEFLIYFQGNSAPDKSGLPSDRFSAERTGGSVSTLTIQRTQQEDSAVYLCASSYTSGGGPDTQYFGPGTRLTVL.

V and J are TRBV30 and TRBJ1-2, with D tentatively TRBD1 (6 bases). The CDR3 spans 16 residues. CDR1 GTSNPN and CDR2 SVGIG come from the germline V gene (reference sequence). Trimming left V 2 bases short and J 0 bases short, with 16 bases between. The CDR3 reads CAWSPGGAYSNYGYTF. The CDR3, as DNA: TGTGCCTGGAGTCCCGGGGGGGCCTATTCTAACTATGGCTACACCTTC. The full variable domain, rest sourced from reference TRBV30 and TRBJ1-2, is SQTIHQWPATLVQPVGSPLSLECTVEGTSNPNLYWYRQAAGRGLQLLFYSVGIGQISSEVPQNLSASRPQDRQFILSSKKLLLSDSGFYLCAWSPGGAYSNYGYTFGSGTRLTVV.

The genes are TRBV19 and TRBJ1-2, with D hard to call. From germline, CDR1 is LNHDA and CDR2 SQIVND (reference sequence). This CDR3 region has 11 residues. Trimming removed 3 bases from V and 8 bases from J, with 7 bases in between. CDR3 nucleotides: TGTGCCAGTAGTATGATGGGCGGCTACACCTTC. Its protein is CASSMMGGYTF.

The V call is TRBV7-6, the J call TRBJ2-3, with 11 bases lining up with TRBD2. Germline V gene lookup returns CDR1 SGHVS and CDR2 FNYEAQ. The CDR3 is 15 amino acids. V was clipped by 1 base and J by 7 bases; unmatched bases: 4. The CDR3 spells CASSLVAGGMNTQYF. The CDR3 DNA sequence: TGTGCCAGCAGCTTAGTAGCGGGGGGGATGAATACGCAGTATTTT.

The J gene is TRBJ2-2, the V gene TRBV14; 10 positions match TRBD1. CDR1 is SGHDN, CDR2 FVKESK, per germline. J gave up 3 bases and V 2 bases, and 6 bases lay outside the gene matches. The CDR3 is 17 amino acids. The chain's CDR3 is CASSQRFGTGDTGELFF. Here the CDR3 DNA reads TGTGCCAGCAGCCAAAGATTTGGGACAGGGGACACCGGGGAGCTGTTTTTT.

V is TRBV5-6 and J is TRBJ2-5; TRBD1 agrees at 8 bases. CDR3 length: 15 residues. Germline-derived CDR1 and CDR2 are SGHDT and YYEEEE. V trimming: 1 base; J trimming: 4 bases; junction bases outside the gene matches: 6. CDR3 sequence: CASSLWTGLLETQYF. In nucleotides, the CDR3 is TGTGCCAGCAGCTTGTGGACAGGGCTGTTAGAGACCCAGTACTTC.